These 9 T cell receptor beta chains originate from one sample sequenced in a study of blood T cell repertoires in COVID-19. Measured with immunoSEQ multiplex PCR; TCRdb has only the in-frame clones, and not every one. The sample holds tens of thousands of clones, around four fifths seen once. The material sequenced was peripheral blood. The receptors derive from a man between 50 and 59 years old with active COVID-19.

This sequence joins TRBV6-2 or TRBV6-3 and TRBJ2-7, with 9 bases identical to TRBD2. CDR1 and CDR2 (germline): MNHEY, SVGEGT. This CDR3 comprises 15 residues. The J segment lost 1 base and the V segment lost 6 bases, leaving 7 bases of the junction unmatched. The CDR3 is CASSPLAGLSYEQYF. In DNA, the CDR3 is TGTGCCAGCAGCCCCCTAGCGGGGTTATCCTACGAGCAGTACTTC.

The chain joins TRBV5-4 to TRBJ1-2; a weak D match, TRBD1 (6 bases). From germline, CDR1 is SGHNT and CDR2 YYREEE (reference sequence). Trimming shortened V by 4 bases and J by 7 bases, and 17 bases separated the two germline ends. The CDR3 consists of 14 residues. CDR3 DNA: TGTGCCAGCAGCCGACCACAAACAGGGCCTGGCTACACCTTC. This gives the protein CASSRPQTGPGYTF.

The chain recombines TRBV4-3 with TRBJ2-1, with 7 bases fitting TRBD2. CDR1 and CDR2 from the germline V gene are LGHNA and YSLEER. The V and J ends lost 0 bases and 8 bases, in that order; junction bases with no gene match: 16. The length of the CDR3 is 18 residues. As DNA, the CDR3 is TGCGCCAGCAGCCAAGATCGTAGGCCTAGCGGACTACACGATGAGCAGTTCTTC. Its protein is CASSQDRRPSGLHDEQFF.

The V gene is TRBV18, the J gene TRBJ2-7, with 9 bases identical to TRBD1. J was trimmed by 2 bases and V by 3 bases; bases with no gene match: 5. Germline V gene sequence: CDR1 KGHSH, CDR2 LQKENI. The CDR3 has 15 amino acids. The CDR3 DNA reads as TGTGCCAGCTCACCCGAGACAGGGGGGGCCTACGAGCAGTACTTC. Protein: CASSPETGGAYEQYF.

CDR3 amino acids: CASSLTVNTEAFF. The CDR3 DNA follows: TGTGCCAGCAGCTTAACGGTGAACACTGAAGCTTTCTTT. The chain has TRBV7-8 and TRBJ1-1; no firm D call. CDR3 length equals 13 residues. V shed 2 bases and J shed 0 bases, with 4 bases lying between them. CDR1 and CDR2 (germline): SGHVS, FQNEAQ. Full variable domain (remainder filled in from reference TRBV7-8 and TRBJ1-1): GAGVSQSPRYKVAKRGQDVALRCDPISGHVSLFWYQQALGQGPEFLTYFQNEAQLDKSGLPSDRFFAERPEGSVSTLKIQRTQQEDSAVYLCASSLTVNTEAFFGQGTRLTVV.

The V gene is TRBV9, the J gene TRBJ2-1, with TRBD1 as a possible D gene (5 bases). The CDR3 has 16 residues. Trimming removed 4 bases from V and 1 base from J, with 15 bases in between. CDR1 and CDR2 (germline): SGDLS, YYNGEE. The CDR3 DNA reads TGTGCCAGCAGCCCCCGGTTAGGGGTTTCCTACAATGAGCAGTTCTTC. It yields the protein CASSPRLGVSYNEQFF.

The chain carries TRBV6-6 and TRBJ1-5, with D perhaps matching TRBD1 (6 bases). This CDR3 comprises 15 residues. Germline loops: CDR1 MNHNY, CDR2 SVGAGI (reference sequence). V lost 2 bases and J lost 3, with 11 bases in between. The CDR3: CASSYGQTYNQPQHF. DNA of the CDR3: TGTGCCAGCAGTTACGGACAGACATACAATCAGCCCCAGCATTTT.

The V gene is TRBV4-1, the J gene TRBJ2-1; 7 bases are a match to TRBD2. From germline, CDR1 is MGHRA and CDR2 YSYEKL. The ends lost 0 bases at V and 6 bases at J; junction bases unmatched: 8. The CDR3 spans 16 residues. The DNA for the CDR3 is TGCGCCAGCAGCCAAGATAGGGCTAGCGGTTTCAATGAGCAGTTCTTC. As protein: CASSQDRASGFNEQFF.

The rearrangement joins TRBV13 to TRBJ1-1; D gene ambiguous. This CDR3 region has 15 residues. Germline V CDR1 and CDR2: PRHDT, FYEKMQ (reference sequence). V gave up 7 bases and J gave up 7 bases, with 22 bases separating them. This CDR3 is CASKQEGSLWGEAFF. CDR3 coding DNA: TGTGCCAGCAAACAAGAGGGCAGTCTCTGGGGTGAAGCTTTCTTT.